The 18 T cell receptor beta chains reported below all come from one sample, sequenced in a study of graft-versus-host responses after intestinal transplantation. TCRdb keeps only in-frame clones here, not all; method: immunoSEQ multiplex PCR. The sample has about 59,000 clones; around 92% are singletons. Their antigens remain unidentified. Sequencing used unstimulated CD4+ T cells sorted from spleen or lymph node cells, obtained before transplant. These receptors originate from a human donor who was the organ donor for an intestinal transplant.

The chain is built from TRBV5-4 and TRBJ2-1; no reliable D call. V gave up 4 bases and J gave up 6 bases, with 14 bases separating them. Germline-derived CDR1 and CDR2 are SGHNT and YYREEE (reference sequence). The CDR3 has 14 residues. The CDR3 nucleotides are TGTGCCAGCAGCGGTCGTAGGCTGGGCAATGAGCAGTTCTTC. Its translation is CASSGRRLGNEQFF.

Only one count was recorded for this clone. The chain combines TRBV2 with TRBJ2-3; 7 bases are shared with TRBD1. This CDR3 is 12 amino acids long. CDR1 is SNHLY and CDR2 is FYNNEI in the germline V gene. The V gene end was trimmed by 4 bases and the J gene end by 8 bases; junction bases not matched to a gene: 3. DNA of the CDR3: TGTGCCAGCAGTGTACAGGGGCCTACGCAGTATTTT. Its translation is CASSVQGPTQYF.

In regard to this clone: The germline gene is not matched at one end of the junction; a read error may be the cause. This sequence joins TRBV19 and TRBJ2-7, with D maybe TRBD2 (5 bases). This CDR3 has 14 residues. Germline CDR1 is LNHDA and CDR2 is SQIVND (reference sequence). In nucleotides, the CDR3 is TGTGCCAGTAGTATAGCAGGACTCTCCCACGAGCAGTACTTC. It translates to CASSIAGLSHEQYF.

The V and J genes are TRBV6-1 and TRBJ1-1; D remains ambiguous. The CDR3 extends over 13 amino acids. Per germline, CDR1 MNHNS and CDR2 SASEGT. V gave up 1 base and J gave up 1 base, with 4 bases separating them. In nucleotides, the CDR3 is TGTGCCAGCAGTGAAGACGGGAACACTGAAGCTTTCTTT. Translating gives CASSEDGNTEAFF.

The genes are TRBV2 and TRBJ2-2, with a possible D match to TRBD1 (7 bases). V was shortened by 1 base and J by 7 bases, with 13 bases between the two germline ends. The germline V gene has CDR1 SNHLY and CDR2 FYNNEI. The CDR3 has 15 residues. The DNA for the CDR3 is TGTGCCAGCAGTGAAGGGAGGGGGCGTATCGGGGAGCTGTTTTTT. Protein sequence: CASSEGRGRIGELFF.

The DNA for the CDR3 is TGTGCCACCAGCAGAGAAGGGGGCTTTGGGGAGCAGTACTTC. Its translation is CATSREGGFGEQYF. V is TRBV15 and J is TRBJ2-7, with TRBD1 identical over 7 bases. V was pared by 0 bases and J by 7 bases, with 6 bases of the junction left unmatched. Germline CDR1 LNHNV, CDR2 YYDKDF (reference sequence). This CDR3 has 14 residues.

As for this clone: One end of the junction fails to match germline, which may point to a read error. The same CDR3 arises from other DNA sequences in this sample as well. The chain links TRBV7-3 to TRBJ2-3; 8 positions match TRBD2. From germline, CDR1 is SGHTA and CDR2 FQGTGA. CDR3 length: 14 amino acids. CDR3 nucleotide sequence: TGCGCCAGCAGCCCAAGGGGCCGGGAGGGTACGCAGTATTTT. Protein: CASSPRGREGTQYF.

Only a few counts were recorded for this clone. This chain uses TRBV9 with TRBJ1-2, with 7 bases lining up with TRBD1. Germline-derived CDR1 and CDR2 are SGDLS and YYNGEE. This CDR3 is 13 amino acids long. Trimming at V came to 0 bases and at J to 7 bases, leaving 3 bases not matched to a gene. DNA for the CDR3: TGTGCCAGCAGCGTAGGACAGGGTTTTGGCTACACCTTC. Its protein is CASSVGQGFGYTF.

This clone came up once. One end of the junction does not line up with germline, which may come from a read error. The rearrangement joins TRBV19 to TRBJ2-2, with D possibly being TRBD2 (7 bases). This CDR3 contains 14 residues. Germline assignment: CDR1 LNHDA and CDR2 SQIVND (reference sequence). The CDR3 sequence is CAARGGAKTGELFF. The CDR3 DNA sequence: TGTGCCGCCAGGGGAGGGGCGAAGACCGGGGAGCTGTTTTTT.

V gene TRBV7-3 combines with J gene TRBJ2-1, with 10 bases fitting TRBD2. Trimming cost V 2 bases and J 5 bases; bases outside gene matches: 9. Germline V gives CDR1 SGHTA, CDR2 FQGTGA. This CDR3 contains 17 residues. DNA of the CDR3: TGTGCCAGCAGCTTAGGGAACTTAGCGGGGGGAGACAATGAGCAGTTCTTC. Protein product: CASSLGNLAGGDNEQFF.

This chain joins TRBV18 and TRBJ1-1; maybe TRBD1 (5 bases). This CDR3 has 13 amino acids. The germline CDR1 and CDR2 sequences are KGHSH and LQKENI. Trimming took off 2 bases at V and 9 bases at J, with 13 bases between the two ends. The CDR3 coding sequence is TGTGCCAGCTCACCAGTGGGGCGGGTGCAAGCTTTCTTT. Encoded protein: CASSPVGRVQAFF.

The V call is TRBV7-2, the J call TRBJ2-3, with 7 bases identical to TRBD1. V lost 7 bases to trimming and J lost 4 bases; unmatched junction nucleotides: 20. The CDR3 sequence is 18 residues long. Germline V gene lookup returns CDR1 SGHTA and CDR2 FQGNSA. CDR3 amino acids: CASTTGTVWTRHADTQYF. CDR3 nucleotide sequence: TGTGCCAGCACGACAGGGACGGTCTGGACCCGGCACGCAGATACGCAGTATTTT.

The chain recombines TRBV19 with TRBJ2-2; no clear D gene. The V gene lost 5 bases and the J gene lost 1 base, with 11 bases spanning the gap. The CDR3 spans 15 residues. From germline, CDR1 is LNHDA and CDR2 SQIVND (reference sequence). CDR3 DNA: TGTGCCAGTAGTCCCCGGGTCTTGAACACCGGGGAGCTGTTTTTT. It encodes CASSPRVLNTGELFF.

This clone was seen just once. The chain is built from TRBV19 and TRBJ2-2, with TRBD2 identical over 12 bases. V was pared by 3 bases and J by 3 bases, with 2 bases of the junction left unmatched. Germline V lookup: CDR1 LNHDA, CDR2 SQIVND (reference sequence). The CDR3 contains 16 residues. The DNA of the CDR3 is TGTGCCAGTAGTATGACTAGCGGGGGTTACACCGGGGAGCTGTTTTTT. Its protein is CASSMTSGGYTGELFF.

V gene TRBV4-3 combines with J gene TRBJ2-7; D remains ambiguous. The CDR3 sequence is 14 residues long. Germline CDR1 reads LGHNA; CDR2 reads YSLEER. V was trimmed by 0 bases and J by 3 bases, leaving 9 bases between them. CDR3 protein: CASSQDSGHYEQYF. The DNA for the CDR3 is TGCGCCAGCAGCCAAGATTCGGGCCACTACGAGCAGTACTTC.

The chain links TRBV7-2 to TRBJ2-3, with D maybe TRBD2 (7 bases). Per the germline V gene, CDR1 is SGHTA and CDR2 is FQGNSA. V was shortened by 8 bases and J by 1 base, with 13 bases between the two germline ends. CDR3 length equals 14 residues. The CDR3 protein is CASEEGGRTDTQYF. The CDR3, as DNA: TGTGCCAGCGAAGAGGGGGGGCGCACAGATACGCAGTATTTT.

The chain uses TRBV2 and TRBJ2-7, with 8 bases identical to TRBD1. The CDR3 is 17 amino acids. Per the germline V gene, CDR1 is SNHLY and CDR2 is FYNNEI. V dropped 5 bases and J dropped 0; count of bases not matched to a gene: 12. The CDR3 is CASSFPPGGLSSYEQYF. Written as DNA, the CDR3 is TGTGCCAGCAGTTTCCCCCCAGGGGGCCTTAGCTCCTACGAGCAGTACTTC.

J is TRBJ2-7 and V is TRBV14; D may be TRBD2 (6 bases). Germline lookup yields CDR1 SGHDN and CDR2 FVKESK. The CDR3 totals 16 residues. Trimming removed 0 bases at V and 5 bases at J, with 17 bases between. CDR3 bases: TGTGCCAGCAGCCAAGATCGGCGGGGATCCCGGAACGAGCAGTACTTC. This encodes CASSQDRRGSRNEQYF.